This TCR beta chain was sequenced during a study of shared clonotypes between healthy human individuals. The study's findings and limits: As a rule, naive subsets had a larger estimated richness than memory subsets. The represented genetic and exposure-history diversity was limited by the small number of donors.

CDR1 is KGHSH and CDR2 is LQKENI in the germline V gene. V was pared by 0 bases and J by 3 bases, with 14 bases between. CDR3 length: 17 amino acids. TCRdb's table, derived via immunoSEQ multiplex PCR, lists solely in-frame clones and lacks some. Of nearly 1,000,000 clones listed, 76% are singletons. Turning to this clone: Its target is unknown.

The TCR comes from a man younger than 35 in good health. The chain joins TRBV18 to TRBJ2-2; a weak D match, TRBD2 (6 bases). Sequencing was carried out using memory CD4+ T cells sorted from blood. Described subset: CD45RA-negative fraction. CDR3 residues: CASSPPGGSDDTGELFF. The CDR3 coding sequence is TGTGCCAGCTCACCACCTGGAGGGTCCGACGACACCGGGGAGCTGTTTTTT.